The rows below give T cell receptor beta chains drawn from one sample of a study of blood T cell repertoires in COVID-19. The method was immunoSEQ multiplex PCR; TCRdb's version includes in-frame clones alone and lacks a portion of them. The sample contains about 360,000 clones, roughly 77% of which appear only once. The specimen was peripheral blood. All receptors come from a human donor with acute or convalescent COVID-19. The donor label of this sample is uncertain. CDR3s leave out the opening cysteine and the closing phenylalanine or tryptophan. The order of the fields is V gene, D gene, CDR3 protein. A D gene is named only where the DNA matches it firmly.

TRBV2	-	ASSEQGSRLGGYT
TRBV5-1	-	ASSLGLTGYT
TRBV12-1	-	ASSFGDRGGYGYT
TRBV19	-	ASSIGAGYNEQF
TRBV30	TRBD2	AWSDRAQRGNEQF
TRBV18	-	ASSQGTTGEQY
TRBV18	TRBD1	ASSGQGAINQPQH
TRBV25-1	-	ASSESITALYGYT
TRBV5-1	TRBD1	ASAAGQGVNTEAF
TRBV6-6	TRBD2	ASSSTRAGYEQY
TRBV18	TRBD2	ASSPLGTSGIKTQY
TRBV5-5	-	ASSGTQGRVNYGYT
TRBV5-1	TRBD1	ASSTTGGTSPLH
TRBV18	-	ASSPMPGHQPKETQY
TRBV19	-	ASSMSSRNTGELF